This T cell receptor beta chain emerged from a study of healthy donors' naive CD4 and CD8 T cells (dated by TCRdb to 2015 to 2017). Background for the entire study: Donors were chosen to span three age groups (20-25, 40-50 and 60-70 years, several each), with mean age around 46 and half female. For TCR alpha, a new primer set was designed to cover all functional IMGT alpha gene variants, and all other steps followed the beta-chain workflow. To examine how TCR variation is linked to lineage commitment, the study sequenced rearranged TCR alpha and beta chains from naive CD4+ and CD8+ T cells. The peripheral blood mononuclear cells came from under 20 individuals who were healthy and unrelated. Donors were HLA-typed by sequencing at HLA-A, -B, -C, -DRB1, -DQB1 and -DPB1 using the SBTexcellerator protocol, an ABI3130xl analyzer and SBTengine software.

In its sample, this clonotype was seen a few times. Its binding antigen is unknown. No base quality information exists; no much larger clone differs at one position. The listed sequencing device is 454 GS FLX Titanium. A previously published linear amplification protocol was used to construct TCR libraries from around 500 ng of total RNA. Sequencing was carried out on the Roche/454 Genome Sequencer using Titanium chemistry. For the original study's pipeline: Roughly 78,000 rearranged TCR alpha transcripts were sequenced from about 5 of the healthy donors. Duplicate transcripts were dropped, and unique TCR clonotypes were identified by the CDR3 junction according to IMGT nomenclature. In R 2.13.0, logistic regression modeled CD4 versus CD8 status on V and J genes, adjusting for donor effects, with Bonferroni correction for multiple testing. Using fastp trimming at Q25 and MiXCR clonotype assembly, TCRdb reanalyzed the public sequencing data and kept in-frame beta chains. Merged by CDR3 protein, the rows form single entries marked with the most common genes and DNA. TCRdb, rather than the study authors, made the V and J calls. The sample records approximately 180,000 distinct CDR3 sequences, nearly 75% of which are singletons. The top ten clonotypes cover about 2.4% of the sample.

Trimming takes 3 bases from V and 8 bases from J, and the germline ends sit 8 bases apart. Spanning cysteine to phenylalanine, the CDR3 consists of 11 amino acids. Only the CDR3 DNA stays, 33 bases, in frame from base 1. The germline V gene provides CDR1 SQVTM and CDR2 ANQGSEA. Broad study findings and their caveats: Possible repertoire bias from homeostatic proliferation of naive T cells was not directly addressed. Alpha and beta chains were sequenced in bulk and could not be paired, so combined chain effects were not evaluated. In both chains, CD4+ lineage was associated with a positively charged CDR3, and CD8+ lineage was associated with a negatively charged CDR3. Taken together, V genes, J genes and CDR3 charge appeared to account for roughly 13% of the variance in CD4/CD8 propensity, acting in a largely additive way. Bias between naive CD4+ and CD8+ cells was reportedly observed for most V and J gene segments, consistently across donors and independently of HLA genotype.

Cells with a CD4+CD8-CD45RO-CD45RA+ profile were isolated by FACS and defined as naive CD4+ T cells, and those with a CD8+CD4-CD45RA+CD27bright profile were defined as naive CD8+ T cells. The antibodies used for sorting targeted CD4 (RPA-T4), CD8 (SK1), CD27 (O323), CD45RA (HI100) and CD45RO (UCHL1). Recombination linked TRBV29-1 to TRBJ2-1, with the D segment identity uncertain. This clonotype originated in a pool of human donors in good health; the sample pools cells from several healthy donors. Sequencing used naive CD4+ and CD8+ T cells sorted from blood, pooled from several donors. The cell subset or site label, as the study defines it: FACS-sorted naive CD4+ (CD45RO-CD45RA+) and naive CD8+ (CD45RA+CD27bright) T cells. In nucleotide form, the sequence is TGCAGCGTTGATTCTGAGGATGAGCAGTTCTTC. Translation gives CSVDSEDEQFF.